Given below is one T cell receptor (beta chain) in context. Its target is not known. This sample was taken from a study of cytomegalovirus exposure and HLA in healthy donors. Looking at the study overall: One earlier analysis, a look at roughly 180 million T cells, found 117 million unique TCR beta sequences.

This PCR relied on a set of 60 Vbeta primers and 13 Jbeta primers. Clones were read by immunoSEQ multiplex PCR, and TCRdb kept only the in-frame ones, dropping some. The profile covers 75,000 to 100,000 clones, with around 76% appearing a single time and 15% to 20% taken by the ten largest. V lost 4 bases to trimming and J lost 12 bases; unmatched junction nucleotides: 10. From germline, CDR1 is SEHNR and CDR2 FQNEAQ (reference sequence). The length of the CDR3 is 14 residues. The study's findings and limits: Rare TCR sequences predominated, though certain public TCRs were found in many donors. TCR beta sequences numbering under 20,000 were associated with HLA alleles at 0.05 false discovery rate in a later analysis.

The receptor's source is a woman aged 55-69 years in good health and CMV-seropositive. Material: PBMCs. J is TRBJ2-1 and V is TRBV7-9; 9 nucleotides line up with TRBD1. CDR3 protein: CASSSGQGRTGQFF. In DNA form, the CDR3 reads TGTGCCAGCAGCTCGGGACAGGGCCGAACTGGGCAGTTCTTC.